The sequence of this TCR beta chain was determined in a study of cytomegalovirus exposure and HLA in healthy donors (dated by TCRdb to the late 2010s). About the full investigation: According to an earlier analysis of 587 of the donors, about 190 million T cells yielded roughly 110 million unique TCR beta sequences and approximately 300 Gb of sequence data. Typing coverage differed by locus: A, B, C, DRB1 and DQB1 were typed in roughly 629-630 donors, DQA1 in about 500, DPA1 in roughly 590, and DPB1 in around 490. A later genetic analysis used genome-wide SNP genotypes for about 65% of the roughly 700 donors, treating that subset as a discovery cohort. The genetic ancestry cluster associated with self-reported Caucasian donors included roughly four fifths of the roughly 410 genotyped donors. All discovery cohort repertoires had been generated on a single sequencing platform. Class I and class II HLA loci were covered by the typing at four-digit resolution. A later analysis re-examined previously published TCR beta repertoires from about 700 donors and added high-resolution HLA genotyping to investigate patterns of TCR occurrence. Roughly five DR-DQ haplotypes were handled as single units for association and clustering because linkage in the cohort was strong. Using immunosequencing, the study profiled T cell repertoires from 666 subjects and related those repertoires to cytomegalovirus serostatus. High-throughput TCR immunosequencing, statistical association of individual TCRs with disease status, and machine learning were combined to predict cytomegalovirus infection status. Donor age, sex, ethnicity and CMV serostatus were collected together with the repertoire data. A separate validation cohort of roughly 110 different subjects was used in addition to the approximately 700-subject first cohort. On average, 235,054 unique TCR beta nucleotide sequences were sequenced per donor among a few hundred genotyped donors of the cohort, with about 17% of those sequences being non-productive. About 280 gigabases of sequencing data and roughly 90 million unique TCR sequences were included in an early release covering roughly 600 HLA-typed donors. The study aimed to test whether cataloging public T cell receptors could reveal signatures of past pathogen exposure. Rather than using new phenotypic data, the later analysis identified candidate immune exposures from TCR beta sequences and from how often those sequences occurred across donors. In an earlier analysis of around 540 of the donors, high-throughput TCR beta sequencing was used to judge whether each TCR beta V gene segment behaved as functional or pseudogenic. Overall study results and their limits: In a later analysis, the rate of TCR association differed among HLA loci, with DRB1 alleles having the most associated TCRs and HLA-C alleles having the fewest. The authors suggested that the approach could potentially be generalized to other disease states and immunological phenotypes. A later analysis found that HLA-associated TCR beta chains were more clonally expanded and had lower generation probabilities than equally common non-associated chains. A further reported finding was that TCR beta sequences accurately predicted the HLA-A and HLA-B alleles for most subjects in the first cohort. The classifier was reported to diagnose cytomegalovirus status with high specificity and sensitivity in both the original cohort and the validation cohort. At a false discovery rate of 0.05, a later analysis linked 16,000 or so TCR beta sequences to specific HLA alleles. A cluster of highly shared sequence variants was judged likely to be a technical artifact of the sequencing pipeline. Immune exposure information for the cohort was limited to CMV serostatus. In vitro tests confirmed that a few of the cytomegalovirus-associated TCR beta chains recognize cytomegalovirus antigens. When HLA alleles, especially DR and DQ, strongly co-occurred, TCR associations were difficult to assign to individual alleles. The presence/absence analyses assumed that sequencing depth was roughly uniform across donors, and that assumption may not be true. Because counts were too low, 15 to 20 rarely observed V segments, including chromosome 9 orphons, were excluded from the earlier analysis of fewer than 650 of the donors. Most TCR sequences were seen in very few donors, while some public TCRs were found in many individuals. In a later genetic analysis, a missense DCLRE1C variant was associated with V-gene and J-gene trimming of TCR beta chains, and the association was replicated in an independent cohort. This cohort had only TCR beta chains sequenced, and the lack of alpha or paired-chain data limited which features could be detected. According to a later analysis, most CMV-associated TCR beta chains appeared to be HLA-restricted, and the HLA associations seemed to be driven largely by CMV exposure. In a later analysis, several top co-occurrence clusters were reported to appear linked to parvovirus B19, influenza, CMV and Epstein-Barr virus. Compared with the approximately 670-donor mean, donors in an Asian-associated ancestry cluster had fewer N-insertions in productive TCRs, according to a later genetic analysis. Broadly in line with IMGT annotations, most TCR beta V segments showed up in productive rearrangements about 87% or about 30% of the time in an earlier analysis of around 550 of the donors. Linkage disequilibrium might explain the correlated functional status among segregating V segments, but an unknown experimental factor could not be ruled out. A total of 150 to 200 TCR beta chains were listed by the study as associated with cytomegalovirus. Because some donors lacked HLA typing at each locus, the association tests relied only on the typed subset.

In total, approximately 690 healthy bone marrow donors made up the cohort. At the time of sampling, every cohort member was nominally healthy, though immune exposures that went unrecorded were likely present. The donor tested CMV seronegative and was one of the 352 seronegative cohort members. Every donor gave a peripheral blood sample, and the peripheral blood mononuclear cells from that sample were used for TCR beta sequencing. Genomic DNA extraction from the blood cell samples was performed with the Qiagen DNeasy Blood Extraction Kit. Turning to this clone: Its cognate antigen has yet to be identified. Base qualities were left out, and no much larger clone turns up one base away.

Libraries were built with the immunoSEQ multiplex PCR assay. For the multiplex PCR, a mixture combining 60 forward primers for TCR Vbeta segments and 13 reverse primers for TCR Jbeta segments was used. A multiplex PCR assay on genomic DNA amplified the CDR3 region of rearranged TCR beta genes. The amplified TCR beta libraries were sequenced on the Illumina HiSeq System as 87-base-pair reads. As for the original processing: Across the 500 to 750 repertoires, a later analysis counted 75 million to 90 million unique TCR beta chains, approximately 12 million of which were shared by at least two donors. Raw reads were error-corrected and collapsed into unique sequences by a nearest-neighbor algorithm in which closely related sequences were merged to remove PCR and sequencing errors. To assign V, D and J gene segments, CDR3 sequences were aligned to IMGT reference sequences. For a sequence to be retained, a match of at least six nucleotides to both a V gene segment and a J gene segment was required. A rearrangement was called productive if the CDR3 had no stop codons and remained in frame with V and J, and every other rearrangement was called non-productive. Following IMGT convention, CDR3 was defined as the stretch from the second conserved V-encoded cysteine up to the conserved J-encoded phenylalanine. The earlier analysis of some 580 of the donors excluded any sequence lacking an unambiguous match to a single V gene segment. An earlier analysis of several hundred of the donors called V segments functional above 56.7% productive rearrangements and segregating when the between-donor standard deviation exceeded 5%. A statistical classification framework was built for diagnosing cytomegalovirus status from the catalog of TCR beta chain sequences. In a later analysis, TCR nucleotide sequences were compared against IMGT/GENE-DB human TR gene sequences so that V and J genes could be assigned. Using the TCRdist pipeline, a later analysis assigned CDR3 sequences along with most-parsimonious VDJ recombination scenarios. In a later analysis, each TCR beta chain was defined by its CDR3 amino acid sequence together with its V-gene family, and reads without a unique V-gene family were excluded. As a way to deal with suspected cross-contamination and a sequencing artifact, a later analysis dropped over 550 nucleotide sequences that were highly shared and had low generation probability. In a later analysis, a clonal expansion index was calculated for each public chain from normalized within-repertoire ranks of inferred template counts. A later analysis computed generation probabilities with a VDJ recombination model fitted to out-of-frame rearrangements, and checked the results against IGoR. Hypergeometric tests were used in a later analysis to score TCR-TCR, TCR-HLA and TCR-CMV co-occurrence, with a repertoire-size bias correction applied to the TCR pairs. In a later analysis, false discovery rates were estimated by permuting HLA or CMV assignments 20 times. In a later analysis, co-occurring TCRs were grouped using DBSCAN, and TCRdist sequence similarity was added for clustering within HLA-allele-positive subsets. Repertoires with fewer than 30,000 or more than 120,000 public chains were left out of co-occurrence clustering, as were five repertoires with anomalous nucleotide sharing. TCRdb obtained this table from immuneACCESS and retained in-frame rearrangements with V and J assigned. These tables miss some clones; where compared with another copy, unresolved V genes account for less than half of the shortfall, and the remainder is unexplained. The DNA gave D and trimming, while V, J and clone size come from that table. The sample has some 110,000 clones on record, 66% of them singletons. Over 1.5% of the sample lies in the top ten.

This receptor was identified in a man between 18 and 29 years old in good health and CMV-seronegative. Source material: PBMCs.

The DNA sequence reads TGCGCCACCACCAGCGGGGGCAATGAGCAGTTCTTC. Its translation reads: CATTSGGNEQFF. This receptor chain uses TRBV5-1 and TRBJ2-1, with 8 central nucleotides matching TRBD2. Trimming accounts for 9 bases at V and 6 bases at J, while the number of junction bases matched to no gene is 5. The CDR3 runs 12 residues from the cysteine to the phenylalanine. Only the CDR3 part of the read is kept: 36 bases, read in frame from the first base. CDR1 and CDR2 are drawn from the germline V gene: SGHRS, YFSETQ.